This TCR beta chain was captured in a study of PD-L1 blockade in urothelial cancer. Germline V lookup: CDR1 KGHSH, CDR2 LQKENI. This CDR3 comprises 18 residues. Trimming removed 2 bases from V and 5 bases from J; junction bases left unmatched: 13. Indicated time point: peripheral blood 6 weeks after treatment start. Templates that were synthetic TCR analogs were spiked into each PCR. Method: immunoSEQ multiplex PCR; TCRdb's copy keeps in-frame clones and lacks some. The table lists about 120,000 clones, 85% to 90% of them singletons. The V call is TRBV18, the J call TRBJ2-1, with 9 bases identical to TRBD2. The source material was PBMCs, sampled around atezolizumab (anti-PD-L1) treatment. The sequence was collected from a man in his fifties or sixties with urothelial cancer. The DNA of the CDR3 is TGTGCCAGCTCACCAGAAGTAGCGGGAGCCCCCGAAGACAATGAGCAGTTCTTC. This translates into CASSPEVAGAPEDNEQFF. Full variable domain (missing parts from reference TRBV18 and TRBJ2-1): NAGVMQNPRHLVRRRGQEARLRCSPMKGHSHVYWYRQLPEEGLKFMVYLQKENIIDESGMPKERFSAEFPKEGPSILRIQQVVRGDSAAYFCASSPEVAGAPEDNEQFFGPGTRLTVL.